The 21 T cell receptor beta chains below come from one sample, sequenced in a study of cytomegalovirus exposure and HLA in healthy donors. PCR involved 60 Vbeta and 13 Jbeta primers. Measured with immunoSEQ multiplex PCR; TCRdb has only the in-frame clones, and not every one. The repertoire holds nearly 200,000 clones, with around 87% as singletons. Source material: PBMCs. These TCRs come from a man aged 25 to 40 in good health and CMV-seronegative.

The chain carries TRBV29-1 and TRBJ2-7; the D gene is possibly TRBD2 (5 bases). V was clipped by 4 bases and J by 0 bases, with 16 bases between them. The CDR3 has 15 residues. Germline CDR1 reads SQVTM; CDR2 reads ANQGSEA. Written as DNA, the CDR3 is TGCAGCGTTGTAGGCAGTCCGGGGAGCTCCTACGAGCAGTACTTC. Residues: CSVVGSPGSSYEQYF.

As concerns this clone: One end of the junction fails to match germline, which may point to a read error. The chain joins TRBV5-8 to TRBJ2-3; a weak D match, TRBD1 (5 bases). The CDR3 is made up of 13 amino acids. Germline V gene lookup returns CDR1 SGHTS and CDR2 YDEGEE. The CDR3 DNA is TGTGCCAGCAGCTTGACTGTAGGGCAGGGTCCGGATTTT. Its protein is CASSLTVGQGPDF.

In nucleotides, the CDR3 is TGTGCCAGTAGAGCCGTTTCAGGGGAGACCCAGTACTTC. It specifies CASRAVSGETQYF. The rearrangement joins TRBV19 to TRBJ2-5, with D possibly TRBD1 on 5 matching bases. Germline lookup yields CDR1 LNHDA and CDR2 SQIVND (reference sequence). CDR3 length: 13 amino acids. V lost 6 bases and J 5 bases, leaving 13 bases between the germline ends. Variable domain in full (rest from reference TRBV19 and TRBJ2-5): DGGITQSPKYLFRKEGQNVTLSCEQNLNHDAMYWYRQDPGQGLRLIYYSQIVNDFQKGDIAEGYSVSREKKESFPLTVTSAQKNPTAFYLCASRAVSGETQYFGPGTRLLVL.

The chain combines TRBV29-1 with TRBJ1-5, with a weak D call TRBD1 (5 bases). This CDR3 has 13 residues. The V end was cut by 2 bases, the J end by 4 bases, with 9 bases between. The germline CDR1 and CDR2 sequences are SQVTM and ANQGSEA. CDR3 nucleotides: TGCAGCGTTGAACAGGGAGGTAATCAGCCCCAGCATTTT. It translates to CSVEQGGNQPQHF.

This chain joins TRBV6-5 and TRBJ2-7, with TRBD1 matching over 7 bases. The germline CDR1 and CDR2 sequences are MNHEY and SVGAGI. The CDR3 runs 12 residues. Germline trimming cut 6 bases from V and 7 bases from J; bases unmatched to any gene: 6. CDR3: CASRTGLEEQYF. For the CDR3, the DNA is TGTGCCAGCAGGACAGGGCTAGAGGAGCAGTACTTC.

The chain couples TRBV7-2 to TRBJ2-2; unclear D gene. The CDR3 extends over 14 amino acids. V lost 6 bases and J lost 1, with 9 bases in between. Germline V lookup: CDR1 SGHTA, CDR2 FQGNSA. DNA for the CDR3: TGTGCCAGCAGTCACGACTGGAACACCGGGGAGCTGTTTTTT. It is translated as CASSHDWNTGELFF.

The chain joins TRBV18 to TRBJ1-1; tentative D call: TRBD1 (6 bases). This CDR3 region has 12 residues. The V end lost 0 bases, the J end lost 11 bases, and 10 bases lay between the germline ends. Germline values: CDR1 KGHSH, CDR2 LQKENI. CDR3 sequence reads: CASSPPRGGAFF. In nucleotides, the CDR3 is TGTGCCAGCTCACCACCGAGGGGGGGGGCTTTCTTT.

The chain combines TRBV6-5 with TRBJ2-7; 7 nucleotides agree with TRBD1. V lost 5 bases and J lost 0; bases outside the gene matches: 7. CDR1 is MNHEY and CDR2 is SVGAGI in the germline V gene. This CDR3 contains 15 residues. CDR3 sequence: CASSKTGQNSYEQYF. The CDR3 nucleotides are TGTGCCAGCAGTAAAACGGGACAGAACTCCTACGAGCAGTACTTC.

This clone was found once. The V call is TRBV19, the J call TRBJ1-1; 7 nucleotides match TRBD1. CDR1 is LNHDA and CDR2 is SQIVND in the germline V gene (reference sequence). This CDR3 is 16 amino acids long. Trimming removed 3 bases from V and 4 bases from J; junction bases left unmatched: 11. The CDR3 reads CASSIEGGASFTEAFF. Here the CDR3 DNA reads TGTGCCAGTAGTATTGAAGGGGGCGCATCTTTCACTGAAGCTTTCTTT.

This chain connects TRBV7-2 to TRBJ2-3; 7 bases fit TRBD2. V lost 0 bases, J lost 3 bases, and 0 bases stayed unmatched. Germline V gene lookup returns CDR1 SGHTA and CDR2 FQGNSA. The CDR3 loop spans 14 amino acids. CDR3 nucleotide sequence: TGTGCCAGCAGCTTAGCCGGGGGGACAGATACGCAGTATTTT. Residues: CASSLAGGTDTQYF.

Only one count was recorded for this clone. The chain combines TRBV11-3 with TRBJ2-4; 7 bases agree with TRBD1. Germline loops: CDR1 SGHNT, CDR2 YENEEA. CDR3 size: 14 residues. Unmatched junction bases numbered 7, after V lost 5 bases and J lost 6 bases. The CDR3 loop is CASSPGTDRNIQYF. The CDR3, as DNA: TGTGCCAGCAGCCCGGGGACAGACAGAAACATTCAGTACTTC. Drawing the rest from reference TRBV11-3 and TRBJ2-4, the complete variable domain is EAGVVQSPRYKIIEKKQPVAFWCNPISGHNTLYWYLQNLGQGPELLIRYENEEAVDDSQLPKDRFSAERLKGVDSTLKIQPAELGDSAVYLCASSPGTDRNIQYFGAGTRLSVL.

The rearrangement uses TRBV5-1 and TRBJ2-1; D possibly corresponds to TRBD2 (6 bases). CDR1 is SGHRS, CDR2 YFSETQ, per germline. The CDR3 loop spans 17 amino acids. V lost 5 bases to trimming and J lost 6 bases, with 24 bases between them. The CDR3: CASRGLAGGVGGNEQFF. The CDR3 region has the DNA TGCGCCAGCAGAGGACTGGCTGGAGGGGTAGGAGGCAATGAGCAGTTCTTC.

This rearrangement joins TRBV7-9 to TRBJ1-4, with 8 bases aligning to TRBD1. The CDR3 is 15 amino acids. The germline V gene has CDR1 SEHNR and CDR2 FQNEAQ (reference sequence). V shed 4 bases and J 5 bases; nucleotides not matched to a gene: 6. The CDR3 nucleotides read TGTGCCAGCAGCTCCCAGGGGGCCCCAAATGAAAAACTGTTTTTT. Translated: CASSSQGAPNEKLFF.

Regarding this clone: At one end, the junction sequence differs from germline, possibly due to a read error. This chain links TRBV7-9 with TRBJ1-4; no reliable D call. The CDR3 runs to 11 residues. Germline CDR1 SEHNR, CDR2 FQNEAQ (reference sequence). Here the CDR3 reads CSSSLTRELFF. The DNA for the CDR3 is TGTTCCAGCAGCTTAACGCGGGAACTGTTTTTT.

The gene calls are TRBV28 and TRBJ2-3, with 10 bases identical to TRBD2. The CDR3 loop spans 14 amino acids. Germline values: CDR1 MDHEN, CDR2 SYDVKM. The trim removed 5 bases at V and 5 bases at J, leaving 4 bases unmatched. The CDR3 loop is CASSGLAAGDTQYF. CDR3 coding DNA: TGTGCCAGCAGTGGACTAGCGGCCGGAGATACGCAGTATTTT.

The chain links TRBV6-5 to TRBJ2-3; D not resolved. Germline lookup yields CDR1 MNHEY and CDR2 SVGAGI. The CDR3 consists of 14 residues. V lost 8 bases and J 1 base, leaving 13 bases between the germline ends. The CDR3 here is CASRQAERTDTQYF. CDR3 DNA: TGTGCCAGCCGGCAGGCAGAACGCACAGATACGCAGTATTTT.

The rearrangement joins TRBV5-1 to TRBJ1-2; tentative D call: TRBD1 (5 bases). The V end lost 3 bases, the J end lost 0 bases, and 9 bases lay between the germline ends. Germline V gene data show CDR1 as SGHRS and CDR2 as YFSETQ. This CDR3 contains 14 residues. CDR3 sequence: CASSWTTANYGYTF. The CDR3 nucleotides are TGCGCCAGCAGCTGGACGACAGCTAACTATGGCTACACCTTC.

The chain couples TRBV18 to TRBJ2-5, with TRBD2 matching 7 bases. The germline CDR1 and CDR2 sequences are KGHSH and LQKENI. The CDR3 consists of 14 residues. V shed 1 base and J 3 bases; nucleotides not matched to a gene: 2. The CDR3 here is CASSPRTREETQYF. The CDR3 DNA sequence: TGTGCCAGCTCACCACGGACTAGGGAAGAGACCCAGTACTTC. Full variable domain (outside the CDR3, taken from reference TRBV18 and TRBJ2-5): NAGVMQNPRHLVRRRGQEARLRCSPMKGHSHVYWYRQLPEEGLKFMVYLQKENIIDESGMPKERFSAEFPKEGPSILRIQQVVRGDSAAYFCASSPRTREETQYFGPGTRLLVL.

Notes on this clone: One end of the junction is discordant with germline, which a read error may explain. The gene calls are TRBV7-9 and TRBJ2-1; 7 nucleotides agree with TRBD1. The CDR3 has 15 amino acids. Germline CDR1 and CDR2: SEHNR and FQNEAQ (reference sequence). The CDR3 DNA follows: TGTTCCAGCAGCTTTCGTGACAGGGCCTACAATGAGCAGTTCTTC. This sequence encodes CSSSFRDRAYNEQFF.

The chain employs TRBV15 and TRBJ2-2; D is undetermined. In germline, CDR1 is LNHNV, CDR2 YYDKDF (reference sequence). This CDR3 region has 12 residues. The germline V and J ends were trimmed by 1 base and 8 bases, with 5 bases remaining between them. The CDR3 protein is CATSRVSGELFF. CDR3 DNA: TGTGCCACCAGCAGAGTGTCGGGGGAGCTGTTTTTT.

The gene calls are TRBV19 and TRBJ2-2; D ambiguous. CDR1 LNHDA and CDR2 SQIVND come from the germline V gene (reference sequence). Trimming stripped 3 bases from V and 5 bases from J, with 10 bases between. CDR3 size: 14 residues. The CDR3, as DNA: TGTGCCAGTAGTATGGTCGGGTCAACCGGGGAGCTGTTTTTT. Encoded protein: CASSMVGSTGELFF.